The T cell receptor beta chain described here comes from a study of blood T cell repertoires in COVID-19. The overall study: The origin of the acute and convalescent COVID-19 samples was the United States, Italy and Spain. The cDNA or gDNA used as material had been derived from T cells, B-cell-depleted T cells, or PBMCs.

The V and J ends lost 4 bases and 0 bases respectively, with 10 bases between them. The CDR3 contains 15 residues. The V gene's germline CDR1 is SGHTA and CDR2 FQGNSA. As processed by the authors: Reference gene primer amplification gave nucleated cell count estimates. Using immunoSEQ multiplex PCR, the repertoire was profiled, and TCRdb retains in-frame clones only, with some absent. V, J and clone size reflect that table, while D and trimming were determined from the DNA. The profile covers some 25,000 clones, with approximately 92% appearing a single time and approximately 2% taken by the ten largest.

The specimen was peripheral blood. The genes are TRBV7-2 and TRBJ2-4; D uncertain. The sequence was collected from a human donor in a cohort sampled during active COVID-19. The CDR3 loop is CASSSLRLAKNIQYF. The CDR3 DNA sequence: TGTGCCAGCAGCTCCCTGCGGCTAGCCAAAAACATTCAGTACTTC.